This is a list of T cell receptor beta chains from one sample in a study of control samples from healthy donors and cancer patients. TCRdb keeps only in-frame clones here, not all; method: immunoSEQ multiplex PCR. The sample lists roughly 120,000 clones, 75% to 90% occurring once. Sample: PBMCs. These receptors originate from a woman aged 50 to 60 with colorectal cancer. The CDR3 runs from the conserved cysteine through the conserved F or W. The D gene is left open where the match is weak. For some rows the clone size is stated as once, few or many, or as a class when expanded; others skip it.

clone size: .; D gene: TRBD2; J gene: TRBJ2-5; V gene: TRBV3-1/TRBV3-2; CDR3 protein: CASSPGLAGGLGTQYF; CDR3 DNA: TGTGCCAGCAGCCCAGGACTAGCGGGGGGATTGGGGACCCAGTACTTC
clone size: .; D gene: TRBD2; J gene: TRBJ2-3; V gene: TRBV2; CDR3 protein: CASSVLAGDDTQYF; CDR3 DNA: TGTGCCAGCAGCGTTCTAGCGGGGGACGATACGCAGTATTTT
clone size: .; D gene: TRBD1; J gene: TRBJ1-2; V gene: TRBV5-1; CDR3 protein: CASSIGQGNGYTF; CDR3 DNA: TGCGCCAGCAGCATCGGACAGGGGAATGGCTACACCTTC
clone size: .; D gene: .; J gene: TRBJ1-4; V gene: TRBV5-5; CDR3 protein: CASSLAGGAGEKLFF; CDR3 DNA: TGTGCCAGCAGCTTGGCCGGGGGGGCGGGGGAAAAACTGTTTTTT
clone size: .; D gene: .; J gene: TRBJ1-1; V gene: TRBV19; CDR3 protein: CASSIDHPGNTEAFF; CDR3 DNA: TGTGCCAGTAGTATAGATCATCCCGGGAACACTGAAGCTTTCTTT
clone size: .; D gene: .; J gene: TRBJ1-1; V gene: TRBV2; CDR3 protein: CASSVLQEKTEAFF; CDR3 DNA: TGTGCCAGCAGTGTCTTACAGGAAAAGACTGAAGCTTTCTTT
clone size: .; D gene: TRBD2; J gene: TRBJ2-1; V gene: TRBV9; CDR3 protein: CASSATTSGGARGEQFF; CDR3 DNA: TGTGCCAGCAGCGCGACAACTAGCGGGGGGGCCCGGGGTGAGCAGTTCTTC
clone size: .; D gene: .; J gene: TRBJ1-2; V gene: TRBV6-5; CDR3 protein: CASSPSTGNGYTF; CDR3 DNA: TGTGCCAGCAGTCCTTCTACAGGGAACGGCTACACCTTC
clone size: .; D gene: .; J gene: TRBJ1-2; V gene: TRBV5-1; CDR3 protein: CASSLESRMSYGYTF; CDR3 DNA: TGCGCCAGCAGCTTGGAGAGCAGGATGAGCTATGGCTACACCTTC
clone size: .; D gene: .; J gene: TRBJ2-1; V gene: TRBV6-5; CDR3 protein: CASTRTGPNYNEQFF; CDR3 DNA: TGTGCCAGCACTCGGACGGGGCCCAATTACAATGAGCAGTTCTTC
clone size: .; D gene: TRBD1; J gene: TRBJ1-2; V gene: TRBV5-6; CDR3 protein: CASSWGGTGTETNYGYTF; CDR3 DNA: TGTGCCAGCAGCTGGGGGGGAACAGGGACAGAAACTAACTATGGCTACACCTTC
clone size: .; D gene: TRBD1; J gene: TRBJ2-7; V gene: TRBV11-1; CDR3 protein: CASGTGGYLEQYF; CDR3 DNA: TGTGCCTCCGGGACAGGAGGTTATCTTGAGCAGTACTTC
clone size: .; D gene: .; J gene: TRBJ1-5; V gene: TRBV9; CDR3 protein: CASSSEGINQPQHF; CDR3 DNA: TGTGCCAGCAGCTCAGAGGGGATAAATCAGCCCCAGCATTTT
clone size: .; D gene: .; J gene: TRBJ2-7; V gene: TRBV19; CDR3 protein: CASSPSGQGQAYEQYF; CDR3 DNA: TGTGCCAGTAGTCCCTCTGGGCAGGGCCAGGCCTACGAGCAGTACTTC
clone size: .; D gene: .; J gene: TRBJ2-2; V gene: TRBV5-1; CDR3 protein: CASCFGGMNTGELFF; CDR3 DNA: TGCGCCAGCTGCTTCGGCGGCATGAACACCGGGGAGCTGTTTTTT
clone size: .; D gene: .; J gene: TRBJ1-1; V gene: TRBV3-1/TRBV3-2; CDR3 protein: CASSLREGGTEAFF; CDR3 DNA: TGTGCCAGCAGCCTCCGTGAGGGTGGCACTGAAGCTTTCTTT
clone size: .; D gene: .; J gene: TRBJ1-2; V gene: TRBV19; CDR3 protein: CASSIPGPGGGYTF; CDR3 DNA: TGTGCCAGTAGTATCCCGGGGCCGGGGGGTGGCTACACCTTC
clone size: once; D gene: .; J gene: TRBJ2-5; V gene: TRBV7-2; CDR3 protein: CASSTRTALETQYF; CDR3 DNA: TGTGCCAGCAGCACCAGGACAGCCCTTGAGACCCAGTACTTC
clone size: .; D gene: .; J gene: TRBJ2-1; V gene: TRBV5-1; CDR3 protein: CASSLRGSSYNEQFF; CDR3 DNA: TGCGCCAGCAGCTTGAGGGGGAGCTCCTACAATGAGCAGTTCTTC
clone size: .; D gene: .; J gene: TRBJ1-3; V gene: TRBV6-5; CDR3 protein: CASEGVFLGNTIYF; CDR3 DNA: TGTGCCAGCGAGGGGGTTTTTCTCGGAAACACCATATATTTT